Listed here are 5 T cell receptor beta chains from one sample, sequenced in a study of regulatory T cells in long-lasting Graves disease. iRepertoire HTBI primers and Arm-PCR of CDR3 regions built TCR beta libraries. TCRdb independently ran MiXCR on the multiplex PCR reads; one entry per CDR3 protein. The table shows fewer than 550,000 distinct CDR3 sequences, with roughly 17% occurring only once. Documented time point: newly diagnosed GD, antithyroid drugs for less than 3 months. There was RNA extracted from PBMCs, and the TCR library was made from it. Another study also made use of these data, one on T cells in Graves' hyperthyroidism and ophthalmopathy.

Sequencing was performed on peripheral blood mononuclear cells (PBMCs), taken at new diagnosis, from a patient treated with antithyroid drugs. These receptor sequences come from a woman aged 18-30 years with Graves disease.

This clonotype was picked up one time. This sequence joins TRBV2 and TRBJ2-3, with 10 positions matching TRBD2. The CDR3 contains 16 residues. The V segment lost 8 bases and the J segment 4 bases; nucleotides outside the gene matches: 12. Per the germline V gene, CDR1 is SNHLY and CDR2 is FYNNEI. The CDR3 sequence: CASLGLAGAGADTQYF. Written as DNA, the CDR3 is TGTGCCAGCCTTGGTCTAGCGGGAGCAGGGGCAGATACGCAGTATTTT. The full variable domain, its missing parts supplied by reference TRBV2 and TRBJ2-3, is EPEVTQTPSHQVTQMGQEVILRCVPISNHLYFYWYRQILGQKVEFLVSFYNNEISEKSEIFDDQFSVERPDGSNFTLKIRSTKLEDSAMYFCASLGLAGAGADTQYFGPGTRLTVL.

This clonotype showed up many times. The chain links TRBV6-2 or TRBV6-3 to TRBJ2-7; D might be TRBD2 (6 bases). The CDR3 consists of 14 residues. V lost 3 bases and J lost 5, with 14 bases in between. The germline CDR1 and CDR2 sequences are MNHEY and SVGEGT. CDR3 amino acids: CASSYRGRADEQYF. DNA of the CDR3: TGTGCCAGCAGTTATCGGGGGAGAGCGGACGAGCAGTACTTC.

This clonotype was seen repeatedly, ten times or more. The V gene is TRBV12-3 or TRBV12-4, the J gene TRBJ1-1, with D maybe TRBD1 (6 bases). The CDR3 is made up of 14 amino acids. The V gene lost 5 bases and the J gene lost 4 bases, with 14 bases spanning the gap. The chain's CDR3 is CASSIRGGFTEAFF. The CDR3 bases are TGTGCCAGCAGTATCCGCGGGGGCTTCACTGAAGCTTTCTTT.

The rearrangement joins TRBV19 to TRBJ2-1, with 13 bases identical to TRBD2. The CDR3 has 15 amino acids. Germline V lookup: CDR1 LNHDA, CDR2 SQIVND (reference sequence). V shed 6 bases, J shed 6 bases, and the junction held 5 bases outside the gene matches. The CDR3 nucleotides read TGTGCCAGTAGGCTCAGACTAGCGGGAGGCAATGAGCAGTTCTTC. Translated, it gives CASRLRLAGGNEQFF.

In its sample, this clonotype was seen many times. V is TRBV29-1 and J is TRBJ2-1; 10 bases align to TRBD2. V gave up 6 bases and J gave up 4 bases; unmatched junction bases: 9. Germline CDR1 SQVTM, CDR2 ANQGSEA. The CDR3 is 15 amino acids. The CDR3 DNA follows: TGCAGCGTCATATATTTACTAGCGGGATACAATGAGCAGTTCTTC. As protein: CSVIYLLAGYNEQFF.